This paragraph covers one T cell receptor beta chain sequence. Its matching antigen is unknown. These data originate in a study of PD-1 blockade in classical Hodgkin lymphoma. Study-wide points: According to reports, newly diagnosed patients had lower baseline TCR diversity than healthy donors, and relapsed/refractory patients had lower baseline TCR diversity still. At C4D1, TCR diversity had climbed significantly for CD4+ cells, though not for CD8+ cells. Later analyses included only patients treated at least 1 year post-ASCT.

Here immunoSEQ multiplex PCR was the method, and the copy in TCRdb shows in-frame clones only, minus some. Of approximately 61,000 clones listed, roughly nine tenths are singletons. Patients all relapsed after autologous stem cell transplantation, and there was variation in brentuximab vedotin exposure. Each best response was a complete response, a partial response or progressive disease. The clonotype comes from a human donor with classical Hodgkin lymphoma. Material: peripheral blood mononuclear cells (PBMCs), obtained at baseline.

CDR3 in amino acids: CASTVQGNQPQHF. The CDR3 DNA reads as TGTGCCAGTACCGTACAGGGTAATCAGCCCCAGCATTTT. The chain couples TRBV19 to TRBJ1-5, with TRBD1 as a possible D gene (6 bases). CDR1 and CDR2 (germline): LNHDA, SQIVND (reference sequence). The CDR3 spans 13 residues. The germline V and J ends were trimmed by 7 bases and 4 bases, with 11 bases remaining between them.